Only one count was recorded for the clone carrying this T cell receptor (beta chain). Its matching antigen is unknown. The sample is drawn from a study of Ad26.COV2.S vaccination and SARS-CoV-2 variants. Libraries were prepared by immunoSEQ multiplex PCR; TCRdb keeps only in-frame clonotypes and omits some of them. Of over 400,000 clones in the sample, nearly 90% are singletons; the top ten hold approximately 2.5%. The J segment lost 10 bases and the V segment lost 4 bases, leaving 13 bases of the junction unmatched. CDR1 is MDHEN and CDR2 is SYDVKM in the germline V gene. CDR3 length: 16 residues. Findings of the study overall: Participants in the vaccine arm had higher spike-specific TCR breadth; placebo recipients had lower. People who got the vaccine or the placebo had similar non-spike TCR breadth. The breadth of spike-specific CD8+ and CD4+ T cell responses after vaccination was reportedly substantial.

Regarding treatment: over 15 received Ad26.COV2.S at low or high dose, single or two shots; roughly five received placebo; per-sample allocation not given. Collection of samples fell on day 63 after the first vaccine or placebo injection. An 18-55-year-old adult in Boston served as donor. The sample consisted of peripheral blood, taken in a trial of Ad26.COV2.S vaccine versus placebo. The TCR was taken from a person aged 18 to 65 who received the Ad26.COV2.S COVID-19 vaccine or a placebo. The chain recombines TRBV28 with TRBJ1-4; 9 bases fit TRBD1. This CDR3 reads CASSYGQGRGSGKLFF. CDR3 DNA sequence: TGTGCCAGCAGTTACGGACAGGGGAGGGGGTCTGGAAAACTGTTTTTT. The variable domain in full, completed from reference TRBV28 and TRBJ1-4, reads DVKVTQSSRYLVKRTGEKVFLECVQDMDHENMFWYRQDPGLGLRLIYFSYDVKMKEKGDIPEGYSVSREKKERFSLILESASTNQTSMYLCASSYGQGRGSGKLFFGSGTQLSVL.